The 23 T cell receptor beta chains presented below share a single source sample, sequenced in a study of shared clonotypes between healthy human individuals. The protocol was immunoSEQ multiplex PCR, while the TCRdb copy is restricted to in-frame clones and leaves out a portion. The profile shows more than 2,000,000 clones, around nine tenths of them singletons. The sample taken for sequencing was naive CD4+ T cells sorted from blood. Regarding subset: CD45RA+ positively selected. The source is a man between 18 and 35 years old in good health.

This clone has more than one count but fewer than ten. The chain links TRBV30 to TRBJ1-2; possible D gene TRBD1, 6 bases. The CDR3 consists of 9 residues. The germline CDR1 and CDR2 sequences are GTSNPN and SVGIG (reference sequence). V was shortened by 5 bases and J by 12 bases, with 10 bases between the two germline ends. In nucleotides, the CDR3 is TGTGCCTGGGGCAGGGGAGACACCTTC. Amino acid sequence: CAWGRGDTF.

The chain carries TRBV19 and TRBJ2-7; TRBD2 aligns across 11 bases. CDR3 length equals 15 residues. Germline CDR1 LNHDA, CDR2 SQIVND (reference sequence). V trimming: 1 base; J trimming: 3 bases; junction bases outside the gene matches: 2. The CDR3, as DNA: TGTGCCAGTAGTATAGGCGGGACTAGCGGCTACGAGCAGTACTTC. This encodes CASSIGGTSGYEQYF.

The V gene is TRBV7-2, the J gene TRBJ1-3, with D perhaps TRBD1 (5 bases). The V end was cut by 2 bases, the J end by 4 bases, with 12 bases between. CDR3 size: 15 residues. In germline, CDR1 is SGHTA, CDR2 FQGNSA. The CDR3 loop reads CASSLISQAGNTIYF. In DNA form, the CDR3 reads TGTGCCAGCAGCTTAATTTCACAGGCGGGAAACACCATATATTTT.

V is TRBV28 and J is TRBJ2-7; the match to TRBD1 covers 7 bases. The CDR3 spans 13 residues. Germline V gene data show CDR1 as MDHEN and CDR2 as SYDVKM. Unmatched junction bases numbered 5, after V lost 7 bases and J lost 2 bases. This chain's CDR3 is CASNLQGAYEQYF. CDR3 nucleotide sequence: TGTGCCAGCAACCTGCAGGGGGCCTACGAGCAGTACTTC. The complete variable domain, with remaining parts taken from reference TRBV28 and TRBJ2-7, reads DVKVTQSSRYLVKRTGEKVFLECVQDMDHENMFWYRQDPGLGLRLIYFSYDVKMKEKGDIPEGYSVSREKKERFSLILESASTNQTSMYLCASNLQGAYEQYFGPGTRLTVT.

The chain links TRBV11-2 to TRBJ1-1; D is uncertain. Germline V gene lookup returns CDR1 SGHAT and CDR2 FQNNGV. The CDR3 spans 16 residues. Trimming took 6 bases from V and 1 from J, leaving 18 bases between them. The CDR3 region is CASRPIRYGENTEAFF. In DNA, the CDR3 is TGTGCCAGCAGGCCGATCCGGTACGGGGAGAACACTGAAGCTTTCTTT. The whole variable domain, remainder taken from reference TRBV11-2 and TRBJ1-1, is EAGVAQSPRYKIIEKRQSVAFWCNPISGHATLYWYQQILGQGPKLLIQFQNNGVVDDSQLPKDRFSAERLKGVDSTLKIQPAKLEDSAVYLCASRPIRYGENTEAFFGQGTRLTVV.

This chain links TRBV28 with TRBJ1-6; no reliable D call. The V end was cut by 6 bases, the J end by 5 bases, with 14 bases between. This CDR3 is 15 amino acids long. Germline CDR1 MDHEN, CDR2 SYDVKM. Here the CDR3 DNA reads TGTGCCAGCAGCCCTATCGGACGGGATAATTCACCCCTCCACTTT. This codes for CASSPIGRDNSPLHF.

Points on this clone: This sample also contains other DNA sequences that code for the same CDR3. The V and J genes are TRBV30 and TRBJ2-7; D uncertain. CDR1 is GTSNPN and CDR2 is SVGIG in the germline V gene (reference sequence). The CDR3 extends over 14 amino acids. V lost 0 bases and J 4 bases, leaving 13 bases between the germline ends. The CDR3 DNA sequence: TGTGCCTGGAGTGTAGGCGGCCCTACTTACGAGCAGTACTTC. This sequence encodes CAWSVGGPTYEQYF.

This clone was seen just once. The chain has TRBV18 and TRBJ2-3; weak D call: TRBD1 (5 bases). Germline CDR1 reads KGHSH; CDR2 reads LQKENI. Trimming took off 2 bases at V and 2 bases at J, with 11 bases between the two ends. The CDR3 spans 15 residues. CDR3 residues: CASSPSQGNTDTQYF. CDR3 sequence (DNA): TGTGCCAGCTCACCAAGTCAGGGAAACACAGATACGCAGTATTTT.

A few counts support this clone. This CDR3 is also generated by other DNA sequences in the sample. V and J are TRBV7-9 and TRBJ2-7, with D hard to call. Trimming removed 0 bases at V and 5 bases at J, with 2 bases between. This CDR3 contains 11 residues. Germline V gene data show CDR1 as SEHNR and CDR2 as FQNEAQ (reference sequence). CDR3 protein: CASSLADEQYF. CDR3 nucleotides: TGTGCCAGCAGCTTAGCCGACGAGCAGTACTTC.

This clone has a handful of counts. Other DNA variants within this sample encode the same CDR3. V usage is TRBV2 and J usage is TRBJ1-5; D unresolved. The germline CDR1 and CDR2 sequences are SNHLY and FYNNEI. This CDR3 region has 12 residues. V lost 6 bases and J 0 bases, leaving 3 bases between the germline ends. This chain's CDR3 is CASRYSNQPQHF. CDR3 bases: TGTGCCAGCAGGTATAGCAATCAGCCCCAGCATTTT.

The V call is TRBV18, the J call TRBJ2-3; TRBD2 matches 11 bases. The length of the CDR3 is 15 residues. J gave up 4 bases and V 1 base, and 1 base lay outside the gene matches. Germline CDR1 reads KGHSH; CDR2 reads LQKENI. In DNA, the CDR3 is TGTGCCAGCTCACCACTAGCGGGAGGGGCAGATACGCAGTATTTT. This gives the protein CASSPLAGGADTQYF.

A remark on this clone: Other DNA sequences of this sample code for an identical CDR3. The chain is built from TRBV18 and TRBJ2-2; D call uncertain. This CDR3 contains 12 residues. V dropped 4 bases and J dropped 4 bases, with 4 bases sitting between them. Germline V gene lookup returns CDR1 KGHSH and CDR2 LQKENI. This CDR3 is CASSRVTGELFF. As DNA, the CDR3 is TGTGCCAGCTCACGGGTCACCGGGGAGCTGTTTTTT.

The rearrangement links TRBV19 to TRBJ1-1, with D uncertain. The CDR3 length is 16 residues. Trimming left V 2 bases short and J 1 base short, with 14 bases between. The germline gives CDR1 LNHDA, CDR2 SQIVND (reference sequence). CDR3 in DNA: TGTGCCAGTAGTATAAGCGGAGGACGGGAGAACACTGAAGCTTTCTTT. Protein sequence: CASSISGGRENTEAFF.

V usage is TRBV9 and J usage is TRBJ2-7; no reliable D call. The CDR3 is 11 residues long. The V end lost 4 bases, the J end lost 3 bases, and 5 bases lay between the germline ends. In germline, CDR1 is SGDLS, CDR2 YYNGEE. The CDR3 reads CASSPRYEQYF. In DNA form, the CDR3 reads TGTGCCAGCAGCCCCCGCTACGAGCAGTACTTC.

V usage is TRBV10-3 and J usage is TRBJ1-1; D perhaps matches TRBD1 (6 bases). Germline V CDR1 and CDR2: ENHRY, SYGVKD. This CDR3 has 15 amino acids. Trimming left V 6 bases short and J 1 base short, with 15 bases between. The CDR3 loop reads CAISTSDRQNTEAFF. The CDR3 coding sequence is TGTGCCATCAGCACCAGTGACAGGCAGAACACTGAAGCTTTCTTT.

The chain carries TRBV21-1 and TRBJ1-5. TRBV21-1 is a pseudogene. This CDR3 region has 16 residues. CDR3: CASSKNGQEGNQPQHF. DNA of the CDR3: TGTGCCAGCAGCAAAAATGGGCAAGAGGGCAATCAGCCCCAGCATTTT.

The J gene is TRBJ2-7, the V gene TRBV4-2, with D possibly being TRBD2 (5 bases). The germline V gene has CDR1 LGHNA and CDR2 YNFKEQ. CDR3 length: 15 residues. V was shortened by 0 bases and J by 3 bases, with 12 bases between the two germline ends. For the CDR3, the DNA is TGTGCCAGCAGCCAAGATATGGGAGCCTACTACGAGCAGTACTTC. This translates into CASSQDMGAYYEQYF.

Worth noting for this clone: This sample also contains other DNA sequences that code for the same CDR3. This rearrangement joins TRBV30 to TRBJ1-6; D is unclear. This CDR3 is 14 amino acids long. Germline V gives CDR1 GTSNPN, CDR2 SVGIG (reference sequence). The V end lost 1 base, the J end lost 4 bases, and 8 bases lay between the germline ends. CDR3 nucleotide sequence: TGTGCCTGGAGTGAAGGATCTTATAATTCACCCCTCCACTTT. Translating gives CAWSEGSYNSPLHF.

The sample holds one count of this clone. The CDR3 here is CASRGPDNSPLHF. The CDR3 nucleotides read TGCGCCAGCAGGGGTCCTGATAATTCACCCCTCCACTTT. The chain is built from TRBV5-1 and TRBJ1-6, with unresolved D. The length of the CDR3 is 13 residues. Deletions cut 5 bases from V and 5 bases from J, with 8 bases between. Looked up from germline, CDR1 is SGHRS and CDR2 is YFSETQ.

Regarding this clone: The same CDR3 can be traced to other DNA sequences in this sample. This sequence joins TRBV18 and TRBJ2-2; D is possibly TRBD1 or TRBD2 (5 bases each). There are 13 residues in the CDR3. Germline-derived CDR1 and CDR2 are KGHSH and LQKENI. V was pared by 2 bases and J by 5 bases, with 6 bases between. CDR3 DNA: TGTGCCAGCTCACCAGGGGGAACCGGGGAGCTGTTTTTT. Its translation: CASSPGGTGELFF.

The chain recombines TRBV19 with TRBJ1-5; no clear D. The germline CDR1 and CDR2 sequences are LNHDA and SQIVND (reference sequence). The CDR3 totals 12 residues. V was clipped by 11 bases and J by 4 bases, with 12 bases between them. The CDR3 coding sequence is TGTGCCGCCCGGGCCGTTAATCAGCCCCAGCATTTT. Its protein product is CAARAVNQPQHF.

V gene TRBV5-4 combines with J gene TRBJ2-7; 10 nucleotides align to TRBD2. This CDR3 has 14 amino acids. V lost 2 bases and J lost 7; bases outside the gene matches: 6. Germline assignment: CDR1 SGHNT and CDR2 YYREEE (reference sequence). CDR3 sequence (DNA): TGTGCCAGCAGCTTCGCTCTAGCGGGAGTTGAGCAGTACTTC. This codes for CASSFALAGVEQYF. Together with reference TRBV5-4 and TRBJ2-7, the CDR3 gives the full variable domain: ETGVTQSPTHLIKTRGQQVTLRCSSQSGHNTVSWYQQALGQGPQFIFQYYREEENGRGNFPPRFSGLQFPNYSSELNVNALELDDSALYLCASSFALAGVEQYFGPGTRLTVT.

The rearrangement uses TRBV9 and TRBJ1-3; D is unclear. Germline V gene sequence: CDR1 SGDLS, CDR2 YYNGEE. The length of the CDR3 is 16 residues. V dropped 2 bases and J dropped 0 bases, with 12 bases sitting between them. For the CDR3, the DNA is TGTGCCAGCAGCGTTTCGGTCCGAAGCTCTGGAAACACCATATATTTT. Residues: CASSVSVRSSGNTIYF.